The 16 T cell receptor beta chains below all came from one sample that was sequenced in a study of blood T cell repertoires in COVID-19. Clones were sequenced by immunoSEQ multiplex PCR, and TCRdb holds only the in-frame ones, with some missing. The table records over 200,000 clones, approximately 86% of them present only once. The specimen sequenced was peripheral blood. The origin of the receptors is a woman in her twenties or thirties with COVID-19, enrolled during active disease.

The CDR3 sequence: CATSRDLGTLNTEAFF. The DNA of the CDR3 is TGTGCCACCAGCAGAGATTTGGGCACATTGAACACTGAAGCTTTCTTT. The chain employs TRBV15 and TRBJ1-1; D gene ambiguous. Trimming removed 0 bases at V and 0 bases at J, with 11 bases between. The CDR3 has 16 amino acids. In germline, CDR1 is LNHNV, CDR2 YYDKDF (reference sequence). The full variable domain, completed using reference TRBV15 and TRBJ1-1, is DAMVIQNPRYQVTQFGKPVTLSCSQTLNHNVMYWYQQKSSQAPKLLFHYYDKDFNNEADTPDNFQSRRPNTSFCFLDIRSPGLGDTAMYLCATSRDLGTLNTEAFFGQGTRLTVV.

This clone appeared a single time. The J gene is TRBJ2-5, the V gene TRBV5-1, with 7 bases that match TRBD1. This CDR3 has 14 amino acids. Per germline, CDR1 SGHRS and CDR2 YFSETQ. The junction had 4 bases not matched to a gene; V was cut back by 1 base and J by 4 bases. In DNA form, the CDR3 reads TGCGCCAGCAGCTTGCCCAACAGGGGAGAGACCCAGTACTTC. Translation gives CASSLPNRGETQYF.

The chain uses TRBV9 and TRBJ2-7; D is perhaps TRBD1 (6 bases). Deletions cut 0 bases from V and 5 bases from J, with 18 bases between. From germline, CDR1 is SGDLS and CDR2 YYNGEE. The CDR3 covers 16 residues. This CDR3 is CASSVVVGAPPDEQYF. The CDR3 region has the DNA TGTGCCAGCAGCGTAGTGGTGGGGGCGCCTCCTGACGAGCAGTACTTC.

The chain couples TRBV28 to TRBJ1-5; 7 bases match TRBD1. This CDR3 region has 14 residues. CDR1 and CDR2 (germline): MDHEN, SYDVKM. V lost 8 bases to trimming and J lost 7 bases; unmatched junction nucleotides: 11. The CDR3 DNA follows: TGTGCCAGCGGACCGGGACAGCGATCCCAGCCCCAGCATTTT. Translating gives CASGPGQRSQPQHF.

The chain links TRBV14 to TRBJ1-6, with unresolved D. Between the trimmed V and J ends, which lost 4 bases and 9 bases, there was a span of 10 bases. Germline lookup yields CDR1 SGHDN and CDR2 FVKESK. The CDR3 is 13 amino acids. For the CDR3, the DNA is TGTGCCAGCAGCCCTCAGCCAGGTTCACCCCTCCACTTT. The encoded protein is CASSPQPGSPLHF. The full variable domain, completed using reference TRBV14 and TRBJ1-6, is EAGVTQFPSHSVIEKGQTVTLRCDPISGHDNLYWYRRVMGKEIKFLLHFVKESKQDESGMPNNRFLAERTGGTYSTLKVQPAELEDSGVYFCASSPQPGSPLHFGNGTRLTVT.

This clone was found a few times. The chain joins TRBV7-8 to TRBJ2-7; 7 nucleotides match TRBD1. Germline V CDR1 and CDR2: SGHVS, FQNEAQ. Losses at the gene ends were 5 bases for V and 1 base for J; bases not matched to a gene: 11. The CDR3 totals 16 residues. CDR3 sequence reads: CASSPRTGTESYEQYF. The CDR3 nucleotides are TGTGCCAGCAGCCCACGGACCGGGACAGAGTCCTACGAGCAGTACTTC.

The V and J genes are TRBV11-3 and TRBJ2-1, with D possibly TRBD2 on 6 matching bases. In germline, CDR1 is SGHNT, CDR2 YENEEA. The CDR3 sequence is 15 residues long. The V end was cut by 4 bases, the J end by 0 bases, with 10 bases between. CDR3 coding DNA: TGTGCCAGCAGCTCATCTAGCGTCTCCTACAATGAGCAGTTCTTC. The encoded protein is CASSSSSVSYNEQFF.

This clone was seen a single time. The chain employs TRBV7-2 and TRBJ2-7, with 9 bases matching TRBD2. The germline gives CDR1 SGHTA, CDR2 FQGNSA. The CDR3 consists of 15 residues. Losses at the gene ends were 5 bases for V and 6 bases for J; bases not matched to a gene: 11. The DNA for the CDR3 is TGTGCCAGCAGCCCATCGGGACTAGCCCTGTTCGAGCAGTACTTC. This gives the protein CASSPSGLALFEQYF.

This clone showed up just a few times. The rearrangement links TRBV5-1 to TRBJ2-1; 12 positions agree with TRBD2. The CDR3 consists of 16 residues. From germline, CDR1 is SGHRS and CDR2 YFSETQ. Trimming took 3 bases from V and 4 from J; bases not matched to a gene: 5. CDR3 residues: CASSSRTSGKYNEQFF. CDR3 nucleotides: TGCGCCAGCAGCTCTAGGACTAGCGGGAAGTACAATGAGCAGTTCTTC.

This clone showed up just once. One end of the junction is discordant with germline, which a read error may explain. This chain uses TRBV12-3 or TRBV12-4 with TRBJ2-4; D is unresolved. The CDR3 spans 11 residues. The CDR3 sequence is CASSLAHKVHF. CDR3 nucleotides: TGTGCCAGCAGTTTGGCTCATAAAGTCCACTTC.

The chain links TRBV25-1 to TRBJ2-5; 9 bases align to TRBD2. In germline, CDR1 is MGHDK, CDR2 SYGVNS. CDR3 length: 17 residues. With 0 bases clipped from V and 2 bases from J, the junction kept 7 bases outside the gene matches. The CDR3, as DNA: TGTGCCAGCAGTGAATATAGCGGGGGAGGCCTTCAAGAGACCCAGTACTTC. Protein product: CASSEYSGGGLQETQYF.

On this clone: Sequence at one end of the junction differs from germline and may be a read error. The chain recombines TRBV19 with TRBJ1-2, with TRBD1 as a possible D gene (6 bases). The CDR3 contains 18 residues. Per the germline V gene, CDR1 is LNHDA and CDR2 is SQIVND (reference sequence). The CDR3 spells CASSILIDRNPTNDGYTF. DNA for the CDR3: TGTGCCAGTAGTATACTTATTGACAGGAATCCCACTAACGATGGCTACACCTTC.

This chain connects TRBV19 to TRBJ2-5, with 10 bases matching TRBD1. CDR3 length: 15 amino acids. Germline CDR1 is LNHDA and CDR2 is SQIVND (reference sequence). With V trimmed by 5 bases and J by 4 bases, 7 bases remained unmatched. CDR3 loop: CASSAGGQGPETQYF. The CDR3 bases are TGTGCCAGTAGTGCCGGGGGACAGGGGCCAGAGACCCAGTACTTC.

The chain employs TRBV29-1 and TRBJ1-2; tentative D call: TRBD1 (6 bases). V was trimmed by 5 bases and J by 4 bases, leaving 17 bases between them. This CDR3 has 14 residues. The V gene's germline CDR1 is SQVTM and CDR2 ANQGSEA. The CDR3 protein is CSVSRDTGFYGYTF. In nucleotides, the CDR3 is TGCAGCGTTAGCCGGGACACAGGTTTCTATGGCTACACCTTC.

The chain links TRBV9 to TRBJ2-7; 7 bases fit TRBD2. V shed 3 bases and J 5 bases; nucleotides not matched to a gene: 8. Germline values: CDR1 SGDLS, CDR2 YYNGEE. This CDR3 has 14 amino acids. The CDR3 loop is CASSGGAGANEQYF. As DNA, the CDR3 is TGTGCCAGCAGCGGAGGGGCGGGAGCGAACGAGCAGTACTTC.

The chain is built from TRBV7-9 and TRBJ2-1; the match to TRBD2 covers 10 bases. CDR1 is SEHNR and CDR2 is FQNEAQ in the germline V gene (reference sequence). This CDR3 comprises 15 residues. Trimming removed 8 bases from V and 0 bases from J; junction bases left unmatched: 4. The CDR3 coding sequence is TGTGCCAGCGGAACTAGCGGGGTCTCCTACAATGAGCAGTTCTTC. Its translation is CASGTSGVSYNEQFF.